The 11 T cell receptor beta chains below all came from one sample that was sequenced in a study of CD8 T cell repertoires and HIV-1 epitope variants (dated by TCRdb to the early 2020s). Receptors were amplified or captured by the immunoSEQ multiplex PCR assay. The table comes from immuneACCESS by way of TCRdb, which keeps in-frame sequences with V and J called. Part of the clones is missing from these tables; in studies checked, under half for an unresolved V gene and the rest for unknown reasons. The table for this sample lists about 5,900 clones; about two thirds of them were counted only once. The ten most abundant clones make up around 42% of the sample. These TCRs' antigens remain unknown. The specimen sequenced was cultured CD8+ T cells derived from PBMCs. Every receptor here comes from a male donor with HIV.

CDR3 region: CASIPGGVGYGYTF. CDR3 bases: TGTGCCAGCATCCCCGGCGGGGTCGGGTATGGCTACACCTTC. The V gene is TRBV28, the J gene TRBJ1-2; D is undetermined. Trimming took 7 bases from V and 5 from J, leaving 17 bases between them. The CDR3 is 14 residues long. Germline V CDR1 and CDR2: MDHEN, SYDVKM.

This sequence joins TRBV9 and TRBJ1-5; no clear D. V was shortened by 0 bases and J by 7 bases, with 14 bases between the two germline ends. CDR1 SGDLS and CDR2 YYNGEE come from the germline V gene. This CDR3 spans 15 amino acids. Here the CDR3 reads CASSVDPTSGQPQHF. CDR3 DNA sequence: TGTGCCAGCAGCGTAGACCCCACCAGCGGGCAGCCCCAGCATTTT.

The CDR3 spells CASSTRIAGKDTQYF. CDR3 DNA: TGTGCCAGCAGTACCCGGATAGCGGGAAAGGATACGCAGTATTTT. This sequence joins TRBV6-5 and TRBJ2-3; 8 bases are a match to TRBD2. The CDR3 consists of 15 residues. V lost 5 bases and J lost 6; bases outside the gene matches: 10. Germline CDR1 is MNHEY and CDR2 is SVGAGI.

The gene calls are TRBV11-1 and TRBJ2-7; D uncertain. Germline assignment: CDR1 SGHAT and CDR2 FQDESV (reference sequence). The CDR3 is 11 residues long. V gave up 4 bases and J gave up 1 base, with 2 bases separating them. The DNA of the CDR3 is TGTGCCAGCAGCTCTTCCTACGAGCAGTACTTC. This codes for CASSSSYEQYF. Full variable domain (remainder filled in from reference TRBV11-1 and TRBJ2-7): EAEVAQSPRYKITEKSQAVAFWCDPISGHATLYWYRQILGQGPELLVQFQDESVVDDSQLPKDRFSAERLKGVDSTLKIQPAELGDSAMYLCASSSSYEQYFGPGTRLTVT.

The chain is built from TRBV7-8 and TRBJ2-3; 7 bases map to TRBD2. The ends lost 1 base at V and 6 bases at J; junction bases unmatched: 7. Germline V gives CDR1 SGHVS, CDR2 FQNEAQ. This CDR3 has 15 amino acids. CDR3 nucleotide sequence: TGTGCCAGCAGCTTAGGTCTAGCGGTTCAGGATACGCAGTATTTT. Encoded protein: CASSLGLAVQDTQYF.

The rearrangement uses TRBV5-6 and TRBJ2-7; D not resolved. CDR3 size: 14 residues. The V gene's germline CDR1 is SGHDT and CDR2 YYEEEE. V lost 0 bases and J lost 2, with 9 bases in between. The CDR3 bases are TGTGCCAGCAGCTTGGCCGGCAGCGCCTACGAGCAGTACTTC. Translation gives CASSLAGSAYEQYF. Drawing the rest from reference TRBV5-6 and TRBJ2-7, the complete variable domain is DAGVTQSPTHLIKTRGQQVTLRCSPKSGHDTVSWYQQALGQGPQFIFQYYEEEERQRGNFPDRFSGHQFPNYSSELNVNALLLGDSALYLCASSLAGSAYEQYFGPGTRLTVT.

This sequence joins TRBV5-1 and TRBJ1-4; TRBD1 aligns across 8 bases. Germline lookup yields CDR1 SGHRS and CDR2 YFSETQ. J was trimmed by 4 bases and V by 2 bases; bases with no gene match: 1. The CDR3 extends over 14 amino acids. The CDR3 loop is CASSLGQGNEKLFF. The DNA for the CDR3 is TGCGCCAGCAGCTTAGGACAGGGTAATGAAAAACTGTTTTTT.

J is TRBJ1-1 and V is TRBV10-1, with 8 bases that match TRBD1. CDR3 size: 14 residues. The trim removed 9 bases at V and 1 base at J, leaving 7 bases unmatched. The germline CDR1 and CDR2 sequences are WNHNN and SYGVQD (reference sequence). CDR3 nucleotide sequence: TGCGCCAGTTCGGAGCAGGGGGCGAACACTGAAGCTTTCTTT. Translating gives CASSEQGANTEAFF.

A few counts support this clone. The J gene is TRBJ1-1, the V gene TRBV28, with TRBD1 as a possible D gene (6 bases). The CDR3 is made up of 14 amino acids. Germline V CDR1 and CDR2: MDHEN, SYDVKM. V lost 6 bases and J lost 5, with 16 bases in between. In DNA, the CDR3 is TGTGCCAGCAGACCCTGGGGGGCCGGGACTGAAGCTTTCTTT. Translation: CASRPWGAGTEAFF.

The chain joins TRBV27 to TRBJ1-6; D is ambiguous. The CDR3 runs to 14 residues. Germline loops: CDR1 MNHEY, CDR2 SMNVEV (reference sequence). Trimming pared 4 bases from V and 7 bases from J, leaving 11 bases between. The CDR3 reads CASSYPTPNSPLHF. The CDR3 DNA is TGTGCCAGCAGTTACCCGACTCCCAATTCACCCCTCCACTTT.

V and J are TRBV4-1 and TRBJ1-5; no reliable D call. The V end was cut by 3 bases, the J end by 3 bases, with 6 bases between. The V gene's germline CDR1 is MGHRA and CDR2 YSYEKL. The CDR3 loop spans 13 amino acids. For the CDR3, the DNA is TGCGCCAGCAGCCAGAATATCAATCAGCCCCAGCATTTT. It is translated as CASSQNINQPQHF.